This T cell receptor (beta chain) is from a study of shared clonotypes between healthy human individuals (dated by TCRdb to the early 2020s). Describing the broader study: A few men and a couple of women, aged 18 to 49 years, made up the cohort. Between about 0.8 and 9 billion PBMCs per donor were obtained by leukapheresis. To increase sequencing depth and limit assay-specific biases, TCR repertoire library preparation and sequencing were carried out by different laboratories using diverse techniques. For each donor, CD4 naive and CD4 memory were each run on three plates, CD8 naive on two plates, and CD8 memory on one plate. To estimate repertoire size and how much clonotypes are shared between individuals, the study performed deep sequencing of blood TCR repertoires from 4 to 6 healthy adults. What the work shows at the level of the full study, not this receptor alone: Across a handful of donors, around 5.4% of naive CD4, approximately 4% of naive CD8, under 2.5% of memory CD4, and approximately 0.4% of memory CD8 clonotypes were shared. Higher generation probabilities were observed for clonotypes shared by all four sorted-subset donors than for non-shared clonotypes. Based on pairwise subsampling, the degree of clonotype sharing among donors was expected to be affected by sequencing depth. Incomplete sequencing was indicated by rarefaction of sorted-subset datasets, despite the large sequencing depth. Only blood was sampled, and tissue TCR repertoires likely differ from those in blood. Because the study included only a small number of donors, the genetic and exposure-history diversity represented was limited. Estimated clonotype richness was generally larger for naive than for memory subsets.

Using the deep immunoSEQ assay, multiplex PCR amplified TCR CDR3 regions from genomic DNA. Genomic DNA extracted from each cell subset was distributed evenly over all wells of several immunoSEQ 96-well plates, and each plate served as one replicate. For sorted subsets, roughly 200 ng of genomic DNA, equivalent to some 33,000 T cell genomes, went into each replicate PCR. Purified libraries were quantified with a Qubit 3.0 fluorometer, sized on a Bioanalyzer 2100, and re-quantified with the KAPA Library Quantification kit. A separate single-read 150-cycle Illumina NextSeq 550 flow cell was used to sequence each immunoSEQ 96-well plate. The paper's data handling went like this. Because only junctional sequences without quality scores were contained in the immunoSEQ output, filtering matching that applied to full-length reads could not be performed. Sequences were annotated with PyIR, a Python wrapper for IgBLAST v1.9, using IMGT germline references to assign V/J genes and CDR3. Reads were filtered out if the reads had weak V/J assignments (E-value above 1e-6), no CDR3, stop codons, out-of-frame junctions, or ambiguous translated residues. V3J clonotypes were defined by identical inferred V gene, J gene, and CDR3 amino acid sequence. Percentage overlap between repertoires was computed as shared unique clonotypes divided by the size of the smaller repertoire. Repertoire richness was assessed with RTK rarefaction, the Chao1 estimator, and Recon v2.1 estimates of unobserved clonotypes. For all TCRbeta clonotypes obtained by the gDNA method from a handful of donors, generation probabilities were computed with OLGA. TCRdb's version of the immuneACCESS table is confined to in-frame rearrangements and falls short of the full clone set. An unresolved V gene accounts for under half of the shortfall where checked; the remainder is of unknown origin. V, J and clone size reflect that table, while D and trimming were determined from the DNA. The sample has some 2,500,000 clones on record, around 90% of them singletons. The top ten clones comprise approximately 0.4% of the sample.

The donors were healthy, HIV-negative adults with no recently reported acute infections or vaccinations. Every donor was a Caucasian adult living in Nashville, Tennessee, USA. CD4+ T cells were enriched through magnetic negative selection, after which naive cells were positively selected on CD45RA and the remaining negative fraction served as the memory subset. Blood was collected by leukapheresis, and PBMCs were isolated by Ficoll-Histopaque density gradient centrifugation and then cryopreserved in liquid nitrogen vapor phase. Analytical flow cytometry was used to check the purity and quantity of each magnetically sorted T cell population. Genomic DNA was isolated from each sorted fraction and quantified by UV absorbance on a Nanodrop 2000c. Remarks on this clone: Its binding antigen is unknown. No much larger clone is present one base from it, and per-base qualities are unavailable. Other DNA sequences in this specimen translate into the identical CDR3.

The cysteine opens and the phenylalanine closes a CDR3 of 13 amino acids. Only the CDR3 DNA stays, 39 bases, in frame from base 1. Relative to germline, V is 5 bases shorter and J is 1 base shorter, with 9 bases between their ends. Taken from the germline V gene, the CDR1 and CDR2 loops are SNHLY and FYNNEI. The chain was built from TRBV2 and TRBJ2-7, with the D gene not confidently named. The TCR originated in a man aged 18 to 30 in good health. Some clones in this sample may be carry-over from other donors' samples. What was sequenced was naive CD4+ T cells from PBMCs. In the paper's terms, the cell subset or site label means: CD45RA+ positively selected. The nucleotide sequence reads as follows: TGTGCCAGCAGTTCCGGACCTTCCTACGAGCAGTACTTC. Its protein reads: CASSSGPSYEQYF.